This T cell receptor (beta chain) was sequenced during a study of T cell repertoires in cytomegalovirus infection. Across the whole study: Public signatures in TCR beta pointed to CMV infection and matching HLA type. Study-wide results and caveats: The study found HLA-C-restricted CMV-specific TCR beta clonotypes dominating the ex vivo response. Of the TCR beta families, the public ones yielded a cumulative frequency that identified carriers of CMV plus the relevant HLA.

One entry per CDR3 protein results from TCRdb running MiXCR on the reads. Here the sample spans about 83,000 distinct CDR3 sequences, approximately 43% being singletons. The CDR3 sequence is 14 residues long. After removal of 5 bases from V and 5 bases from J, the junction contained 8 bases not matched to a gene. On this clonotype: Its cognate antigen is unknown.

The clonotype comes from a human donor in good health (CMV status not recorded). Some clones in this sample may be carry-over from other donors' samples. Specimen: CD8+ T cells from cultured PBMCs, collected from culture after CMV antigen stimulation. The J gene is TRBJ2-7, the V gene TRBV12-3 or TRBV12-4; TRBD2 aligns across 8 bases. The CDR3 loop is CASSPGLGDDEQYF. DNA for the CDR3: TGTGCCAGCAGTCCGGGACTAGGAGATGACGAGCAGTACTTC.